One sample yielded the 13 T cell receptor beta chains listed below, sequenced in a study of cytomegalovirus exposure and HLA in healthy donors. PCR primers comprised 60 Vbeta and 13 Jbeta primers. Sequencing was performed with immunoSEQ multiplex PCR; in TCRdb, only in-frame clones are kept and a portion is missing. The repertoire holds around 25,000 clones, with just under 80% as singletons. Sequenced sample: PBMCs. The receptors stem from a male donor in good health and CMV-seronegative.

This rearrangement joins TRBV7-9 to TRBJ2-6; D remains unclear. Germline V gives CDR1 SEHNR, CDR2 FQNEAQ (reference sequence). The CDR3 has 15 amino acids. Deletions cut 5 bases from V and 4 bases from J, with 12 bases between. CDR3 sequence reads: CASSTFSVGANVLTF. The CDR3 DNA is TGTGCCAGCAGCACCTTTTCAGTGGGGGCCAACGTCCTGACTTTC.

The rearrangement links TRBV2 to TRBJ2-3; tentatively, D is TRBD2 (5 bases). V gave up 8 bases and J gave up 5 bases, with 14 bases separating them. This CDR3 has 13 amino acids. The germline CDR1 and CDR2 sequences are SNHLY and FYNNEI. CDR3 sequence (DNA): TGTGCCAGCTCTTTACTAGACATAGATACGCAGTATTTT. Amino acid sequence: CASSLLDIDTQYF.

The chain recombines TRBV4-3 with TRBJ2-1; TRBD1 agrees at 8 bases. With V trimmed by 0 bases and J by 5 bases, 6 bases remained unmatched. Germline V gene data show CDR1 as LGHNA and CDR2 as YSLEER. The CDR3 has 16 amino acids. DNA for the CDR3: TGCGCCAGCAGCCAAGATACCGGGACAGGCAACAATGAGCAGTTCTTC. This encodes CASSQDTGTGNNEQFF.

The V gene is TRBV28, the J gene TRBJ2-7; a weak D match, TRBD1 (6 bases). This CDR3 has 15 residues. Trimming took 2 bases from V and 6 from J, leaving 17 bases between them. Germline V gives CDR1 MDHEN, CDR2 SYDVKM. CDR3 region: CASSLGGVSSGEQYF. CDR3 in DNA: TGTGCCAGCAGTTTAGGGGGCGTCTCCAGCGGCGAGCAGTACTTC.

This rearrangement joins TRBV10-3 to TRBJ1-2; 7 nucleotides align to TRBD1. The CDR3 is 16 amino acids. Trimming at V came to 2 bases and at J to 8 bases, leaving 14 bases not matched to a gene. Germline lookup yields CDR1 ENHRY and CDR2 SYGVKD. The CDR3 loop reads CAISERGTEQGGGYTF. CDR3 coding DNA: TGTGCCATCAGTGAGCGAGGGACAGAGCAGGGGGGCGGCTACACCTTC.

This sequence joins TRBV15 and TRBJ2-1; 8 positions agree with TRBD2. Trimming at V came to 3 bases and at J to 5 bases, leaving 6 bases not matched to a gene. Germline V gives CDR1 LNHNV, CDR2 YYDKDF (reference sequence). The CDR3 totals 15 residues. In nucleotides, the CDR3 is TGTGCCACCAGCAGTGGTAGCGGGATGAACAATGAGCAGTTCTTC. It specifies CATSSGSGMNNEQFF. Using reference TRBV15 and TRBJ2-1 for the parts outside the CDR3, the full variable domain is DAMVIQNPRYQVTQFGKPVTLSCSQTLNHNVMYWYQQKSSQAPKLLFHYYDKDFNNEADTPDNFQSRRPNTSFCFLDIRSPGLGDTAMYLCATSSGSGMNNEQFFGPGTRLTVL.

The rearrangement uses TRBV2 and TRBJ1-6, with 7 bases lining up with TRBD1. Germline assignment: CDR1 SNHLY and CDR2 FYNNEI. The ends lost 3 bases at V and 10 bases at J; junction bases unmatched: 6. This CDR3 spans 14 amino acids. The CDR3 nucleotides are TGTGCCAGCAGTGAGAAGGGGGCGCGATCACCCCTCCACTTT. This encodes CASSEKGARSPLHF.

This sequence joins TRBV11-2 and TRBJ1-2; 7 positions agree with TRBD1. CDR1 is SGHAT and CDR2 is FQNNGV in the germline V gene. The length of the CDR3 is 13 residues. The V segment lost 4 bases and the J segment 4 bases; nucleotides outside the gene matches: 3. DNA of the CDR3: TGTGCCAGCAGCTCGGGACAGTTCTATGGCTACACCTTC. This sequence encodes CASSSGQFYGYTF.

Only one count was recorded for this clone. The CDR3, as DNA: TGTGCCAGCCAGGGCCAAGAGACCCAGTACTTC. This translates into CASQGQETQYF. The rearrangement links TRBV2 to TRBJ2-5; TRBD1 might be the D (5 bases). The CDR3 is 11 amino acids. The germline V and J ends were trimmed by 8 bases and 1 base, with 5 bases remaining between them. Germline V CDR1 and CDR2: SNHLY, FYNNEI.

The CDR3 region is CASSQPSLATTDTGELFF. The CDR3 coding sequence is TGTGCCAGCAGCCAACCTTCACTAGCGACAACAGACACCGGGGAGCTGTTTTTT. V and J are TRBV5-6 and TRBJ2-2; 7 bases are a match to TRBD2. CDR1 is SGHDT, CDR2 YYEEEE, per germline. The CDR3 consists of 18 residues. Trimming took 4 bases from V and 3 from J; bases not matched to a gene: 15.

The chain couples TRBV5-8 to TRBJ1-5, with TRBD1 as a possible D gene (5 bases). Trimming left V 1 base short and J 6 bases short, with 11 bases between. Germline V gives CDR1 SGHTS, CDR2 YDEGEE. This CDR3 is 14 amino acids long. Written as DNA, the CDR3 is TGTGCCAGCAGCTTGATGGGGGGACCTCAGCCCCAGCATTTT. Translated: CASSLMGGPQPQHF.

The chain employs TRBV27 and TRBJ2-7; no reliable D call. Between the trimmed V and J ends, which lost 4 bases and 6 bases, there was a span of 13 bases. The length of the CDR3 is 13 residues. From germline, CDR1 is MNHEY and CDR2 SMNVEV (reference sequence). The CDR3 DNA is TGTGCCAGCAGTTCCCCAAGCACCCGCGAGCAGTACTTC. It translates to CASSSPSTREQYF.

The rearrangement joins TRBV5-1 to TRBJ2-7; 7 bases agree with TRBD1. This CDR3 comprises 20 residues. Germline lookup yields CDR1 SGHRS and CDR2 YFSETQ. V shed 0 bases and J 1 base; nucleotides not matched to a gene: 19. The CDR3 sequence is CASSLGGQSHSLPPSYEQYF. The DNA of the CDR3 is TGCGCCAGCAGCTTGGGGGGACAGTCGCACTCTCTGCCACCGTCCTACGAGCAGTACTTC.